Each of the 9 T cell receptor beta chains below was sequenced from the same sample in a study of cytomegalovirus exposure and HLA in healthy donors. TCRdb keeps only in-frame clones here, not all; method: immunoSEQ multiplex PCR. The sample includes about 160,000 clones, about 90% of them seen just once. Sequenced input: PBMCs. These receptor sequences come from a woman under 30 in good health and CMV-seropositive.

This clone was seen only once. The chain links TRBV7-2 to TRBJ2-3, with TRBD2 as a possible D gene (6 bases). There are 14 residues in the CDR3. Germline V CDR1 and CDR2: SGHTA, FQGNSA. V gave up 4 bases and J gave up 2 bases, with 10 bases separating them. The CDR3 here is CASSSGTFTDTQYF. As DNA, the CDR3 is TGTGCCAGCAGCTCCGGGACTTTCACAGATACGCAGTATTTT.

The count of this clone is one. The V and J genes are TRBV5-6 and TRBJ2-3, with 8 bases that match TRBD1. The CDR3 is made up of 15 amino acids. V gave up 4 bases and J gave up 5 bases; unmatched junction bases: 9. Per germline, CDR1 SGHDT and CDR2 YYEEEE. CDR3 DNA sequence: TGTGCCAGCAGCCCCGCGGACAGGGTCATAGATACGCAGTATTTT. Its translation is CASSPADRVIDTQYF.

This chain joins TRBV7-8 and TRBJ2-7, with D tentatively TRBD1 (5 bases). The CDR3 runs to 12 residues. The germline V gene encodes CDR1 SGHVS and CDR2 FQNEAQ. V shed 5 bases and J shed 3 bases, with 8 bases lying between them. The CDR3 bases are TGTGCCAGCAGCGAGGACAACTACGAGCAGTACTTC. Protein: CASSEDNYEQYF.

The rearrangement uses TRBV5-4 and TRBJ1-2; D not resolved. V lost 1 base to trimming and J lost 2 bases, with 15 bases between them. The CDR3 sequence is 16 residues long. In germline, CDR1 is SGHNT, CDR2 YYREEE (reference sequence). The DNA of the CDR3 is TGTGCCAGCAGCTTGAGTGGGCGGGAGTGGAACTATGGCTACACCTTC. Translation gives CASSLSGREWNYGYTF.

The rearrangement uses TRBV7-8 and TRBJ2-7; a weak D match, TRBD1 (5 bases). The CDR3 contains 16 residues. V lost 2 bases and J 0 bases, leaving 14 bases between the germline ends. The germline V gene encodes CDR1 SGHVS and CDR2 FQNEAQ. CDR3 sequence: CASSLTQGAFSYEQYF. DNA for the CDR3: TGTGCCAGCAGCTTAACCCAGGGCGCTTTCTCCTACGAGCAGTACTTC.

The J gene is TRBJ2-7, the V gene TRBV5-6, with 8 bases aligning to TRBD1. CDR3 size: 13 residues. V shed 4 bases, J shed 3 bases, and the junction held 3 bases outside the gene matches. In germline, CDR1 is SGHDT, CDR2 YYEEEE. The CDR3: CASSGDRNYEQYF. The CDR3 nucleotides are TGTGCCAGCAGCGGGGACAGGAACTACGAGCAGTACTTC.

J is TRBJ1-2 and V is TRBV2; TRBD1 matches 9 bases. Germline trimming cut 6 bases from V and 5 bases from J; bases unmatched to any gene: 7. The V gene's germline CDR1 is SNHLY and CDR2 FYNNEI. The CDR3 spans 14 residues. CDR3 region: CASRGQGLRYGYTF. The CDR3 DNA follows: TGTGCCAGCAGGGGACAGGGTTTGAGGTATGGCTACACCTTC.

The table lists this clone with a count of one. Relative to the germline gene, one junction end is altered; a read error may explain this. This chain joins TRBV2 and TRBJ1-3; 8 bases line up with TRBD1. The CDR3 loop spans 15 amino acids. Germline assignment: CDR1 SNHLY and CDR2 FYNNEI. The CDR3 DNA reads TGTGCCAGCAGGGACTCCGGACAGGGTGGACACACCATATATTTT. It codes for CASRDSGQGGHTIYF.

The rearrangement uses TRBV5-1 and TRBJ1-2; D gene uncertain. The germline V gene has CDR1 SGHRS and CDR2 YFSETQ. CDR3 length equals 14 residues. Trimming stripped 4 bases from V and 0 bases from J, with 10 bases between. The CDR3 sequence is CASSPDGTNYGYTF. CDR3 DNA sequence: TGCGCCAGCAGCCCGGACGGGACTAACTATGGCTACACCTTC.